Listed below are T cell receptor beta chains from one sample, sequenced in a study of T cells in Graves' hyperthyroidism and ophthalmopathy. In TCRdb, the multiplex PCR reads were re-called with MiXCR into one record per CDR3 protein. The table shows around 250,000 distinct CDR3 sequences, with more than 12% occurring only once. The specimen was blood. All receptors come from a woman in her 40s with Graves' hyperthyroidism that later progressed to Graves' ophthalmopathy. CDR3s include the opening cysteine and the closing phenylalanine or tryptophan. Each record gives: CDR3 length, D gene, V gene, clone size, J gene, CDR3 DNA, CDR3 protein. D genes are given only for firm matches. For some rows the clone size is stated as once, few or many, or as a class when expanded; others skip it.

>13|NA|TRBV20-1|few|TRBJ1-5
TGCAGTGCTAGAAGAGACAGGAATCAGCCCCAGCATTTT
CSARRDRNQPQHF
>18|TRBD1|TRBV2|few|TRBJ2-7
TGTGCCAGCAGCTTAGGGGGGACAGGGGTAGGGTCGAGGAACGAGCAGTACTTC
CASSLGGTGVGSRNEQYF
>12|NA|TRBV27|many|TRBJ1-6
TGTGCCAGCAGTTCCAGGGTCTCACCCCTCCACTTT
CASSSRVSPLHF
>17|NA|TRBV7-3|NA|TRBJ1-1
TGTGCCAGCAGCCTAATGGGGGTAGGGGGAAGTAACACTGAAGCTTTCTTT
CASSLMGVGGSNTEAFF
>18|TRBD2|TRBV28|many|TRBJ2-3
TGTGCCAGCAGAAAAATTTGGACTAGCGGGACTAGCACAGATACGCAGTATTTT
CASRKIWTSGTSTDTQYF
>15|TRBD2|TRBV2|few|TRBJ2-2
TGTGCCAGCAGAGGACTAGCGGGTAGAGCCGGGGAGCTGTTTTTT
CASRGLAGRAGELFF
>14|TRBD2|TRBV29-1|few|TRBJ2-7
TGCAGCGTTGATGCCAGCGGGAAACCAAATGAGCAGTACTTC
CSVDASGKPNEQYF
>14|NA|TRBV20-1|many|TRBJ2-7
TGCAGTGCGAGTAAACAGGGAGGGGGTGTGGAGCAGTACTTC
CSASKQGGGVEQYF
>14|TRBD1|TRBV5-1|few|TRBJ1-2
TGCGCCAGCAGCTTAACAGGGGTAACGGGGGGCTACACCTTC
CASSLTGVTGGYTF
>19|TRBD2|TRBV7-9|NA|TRBJ2-5
TGTGCCAGCAGCTTAGTTTCTAGCGGGAGATTGGTTGTGAAAGAGACCCAGTACTTC
CASSLVSSGRLVVKETQYF
>12|NA|TRBV7-6|few|TRBJ2-1
TGTGCCAGCCAAGCCCCCCAGTCCGTAAAGTTCTTC
CASQAPQSVKFF
>15|TRBD2|TRBV20-1|NA|TRBJ2-3
TGCAGTGCTGGCTCGCGGGGGGAGTTCCCCGATACGCAGTATTTT
CSAGSRGEFPDTQYF
>16|TRBD1|TRBV28|many|TRBJ2-2
TGTGCCAGCAGTCCCCGGGACAGGGGACCCACCGGGGAGCTGTTTTTT
CASSPRDRGPTGELFF
>15|TRBD2|TRBV6-6|many|TRBJ2-1
TGTGCCAGCAGTTACTATTGGGGACTAGACTTTGAGCAGTTCTTC
CASSYYWGLDFEQFF
>15|TRBD2|TRBV15|many|TRBJ2-7
TGTGCCACCCCGAGGGTTAGCGGGAGAATAGGGGAGCAGTACTTC
CATPRVSGRIGEQYF
>18|TRBD2|TRBV15|NA|TRBJ2-1
TGTGCCACCAGCATGTTGGTTGGGAGCGGGAGTGACTACAATGAGCAGTTCTTC
CATSMLVGSGSDYNEQFF
>17|NA|TRBV28|many|TRBJ1-5
TGTGCCAGCAGTTTAAATCTGTGGGGGGCAGCAGGTCAGCCCCAGCATTTT
CASSLNLWGAAGQPQHF
>18|NA|TRBV11-2|many|TRBJ2-7
TGTGCCAGCAGCTTCGCACTGCAAGGGGGGCCCGGGTACTACGAGCAGTACTTC
CASSFALQGGPGYYEQYF
>13|NA|TRBV7-9|few|TRBJ2-3
TGTGCCAGCAGCTTAATGTTGACAGATACGCAGTATTTT
CASSLMLTDTQYF
>12|TRBD1|TRBV29-1|few|TRBJ2-7
TGCAGCGTTGCAGGGGGATCCTACGAGCAGTACTTC
CSVAGGSYEQYF
>17|NA|TRBV4-2|NA|TRBJ2-7
TGTGCCAGCAGCCAAGCGGTGGGGGACGGGGGATTCTACGAGCAGTACTTC
CASSQAVGDGGFYEQYF
>15|TRBD1|TRBV28|many|TRBJ1-4
TGTGCCAGCAGTTTACCGCAGGGGGCTGGCGAAAAACTGTTTTTT
CASSLPQGAGEKLFF